What follows describes a single T cell receptor beta chain. Its antigen remains unidentified. No base quality information exists; no much larger clone differs at one position. The entry originates in a study of OX40 agonist ivuxolimab in advanced cancers. With respect to the entire study: The costimulatory receptor OX40 (CD134) was targeted by ivuxolimab, a fully human IgG2 agonistic monoclonal antibody. Prior anti-PD-1, anti-PD-L1 or anti-CTLA-4 therapy was permitted, and checkpoint inhibitors had been received by around 40% of dose-escalation patients. A male proportion of 82.7% and a mean age of around 60 years, ranging from roughly 23 to 80, were recorded for the dose-escalation cohort. Of the roughly 51 dose-escalation patients, hepatocellular carcinoma was present in some 19, melanoma in some 15, renal cell carcinoma in 9 and head and neck cancer in 9. Partial responses were achieved by three dose-escalation patients, of whom one had hepatocellular carcinoma and two had cutaneous melanoma. Peripheral TCRbeta sequencing was intended to test whether TCR sequence diversity was altered and clonal T-cell expansion was caused by ivuxolimab. Intravenous ivuxolimab was administered to patients every 2 weeks at six dose levels: 0.01, 0.1, 0.3, 1.5, 3 and 10 mg/kg. The monotherapy dose-escalation portion (N of about 50 patients) of the phase I ivuxolimab trial is reported in the paper. Results and caveats for the whole study, not just this receptor: At doses from 0.1 to 3.0 mg/kg, clonal expansion was seen in both CD4+ and CD8+ blood T cells between baseline and week 6. The antigen specificity of the clonally expanded peripheral T cells was not determined. Partial responders in the 0.1-3.0 mg/kg groups had among the lowest normalized peripheral clonal expansion, especially among CD8+ T cells. After ivuxolimab, CD8+ T cells had more expanded clones than CD4+ T cells on average. Low levels of normalized T-cell clonal expansion were also seen in some nonresponding patients.

Genomic DNA was isolated from the sorted cells so that the TCRbeta CDR3 region could be sequenced. The immunoSEQ Assay was used to sequence the TCRbeta CDR3 regions. TCRdb stores this immuneACCESS table with in-frame sequences only. Part of the clones is absent; in the studies checked, under half of the shortfall reflects unresolved V genes, and no reason is known for the rest. Across this sample there are about 50,000 clones, with about four fifths seen only once. Less than 2% of the sample is held by the ten biggest clonotypes. The trial excluded patients who had a history of autoimmune disease or who were on systemic immunosuppression. Peripheral blood for TCR sequencing was drawn from every dose cohort at baseline, at cycle 4 day 1 and at cycle 7 day 1. Samples came from an open-label, multicenter, first-in-human phase I dose-escalation trial of ivuxolimab. Adults with locally advanced or metastatic melanoma, renal cell, hepatocellular, or head and neck squamous cell carcinoma were enrolled in the trial. Before TCR sequencing, CD4+ and CD8+ T cells were separately sorted from peripheral blood.

The TCR originated in an adult with an advanced solid tumor such as melanoma, head and neck, liver or kidney cancer. The source material was CD4+ or CD8+ T cells sorted from blood, sampled in a trial of the OX40 agonist ivuxolimab.

The DNA sequence follows: TGCGCCAGCAGCTTAAGGGGTGTTGGTCCTGGGGCCAACGTCCTGACTTTC. Its product reads: CASSLRGVGPGANVLTF. The chain couples TRBV5-1 to TRBJ2-6, with TRBD1 perhaps the D gene, on 5 matching bases. There are 17 amino acids in the CDR3, from cysteine to phenylalanine inclusive. Only the CDR3 part of the read is kept: 51 bases, read in frame from the first base. V is pared back by 2 bases and J by 2 bases, with 14 bases lying between the germline termini. The germline V gene specifies SGHRS as CDR1 and YFSETQ as CDR2.